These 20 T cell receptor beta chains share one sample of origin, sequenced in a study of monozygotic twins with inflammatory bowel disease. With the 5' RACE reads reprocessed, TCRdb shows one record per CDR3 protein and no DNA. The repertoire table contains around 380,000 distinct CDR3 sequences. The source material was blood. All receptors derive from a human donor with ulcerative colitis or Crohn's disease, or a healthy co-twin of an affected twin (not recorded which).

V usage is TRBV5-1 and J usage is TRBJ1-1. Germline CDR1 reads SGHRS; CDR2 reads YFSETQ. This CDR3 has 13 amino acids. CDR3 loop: CASSLGEWAEAFF.

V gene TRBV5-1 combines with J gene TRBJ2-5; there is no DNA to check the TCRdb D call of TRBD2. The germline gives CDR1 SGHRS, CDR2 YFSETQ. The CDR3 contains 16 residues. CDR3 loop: CASTQSGQGGRETQYF.

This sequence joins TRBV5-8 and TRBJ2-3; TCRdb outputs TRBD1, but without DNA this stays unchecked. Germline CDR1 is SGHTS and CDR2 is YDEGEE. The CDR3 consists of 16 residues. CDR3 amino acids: CASSRVTGGSTDTQYF.

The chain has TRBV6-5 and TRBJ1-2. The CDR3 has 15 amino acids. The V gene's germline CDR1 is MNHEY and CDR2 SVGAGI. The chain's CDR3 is CASSYSAGRAGGYTF.

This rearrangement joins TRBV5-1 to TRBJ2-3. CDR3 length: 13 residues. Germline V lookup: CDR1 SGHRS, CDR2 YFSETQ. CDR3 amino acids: CASSFGNLDTQYF.

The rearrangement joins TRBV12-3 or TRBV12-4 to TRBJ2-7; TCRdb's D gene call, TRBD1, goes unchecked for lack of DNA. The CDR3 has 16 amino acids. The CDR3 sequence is CASSPTMTGNSYEQYF.

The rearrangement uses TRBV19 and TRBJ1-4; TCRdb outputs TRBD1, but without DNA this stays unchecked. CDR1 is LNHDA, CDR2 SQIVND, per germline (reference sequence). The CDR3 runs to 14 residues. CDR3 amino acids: CASSGTGSLEKLFF.

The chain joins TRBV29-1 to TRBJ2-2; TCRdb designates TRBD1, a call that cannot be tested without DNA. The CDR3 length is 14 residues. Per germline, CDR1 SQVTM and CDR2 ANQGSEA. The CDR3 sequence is CSVAGTGVTGELFF.

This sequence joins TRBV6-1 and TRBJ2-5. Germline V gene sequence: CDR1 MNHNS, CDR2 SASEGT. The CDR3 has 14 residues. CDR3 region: CASRHGRFQETQYF.

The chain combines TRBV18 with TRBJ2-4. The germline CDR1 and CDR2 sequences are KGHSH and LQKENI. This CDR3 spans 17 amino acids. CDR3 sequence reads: CASSPTKQAVAKNIQYF.

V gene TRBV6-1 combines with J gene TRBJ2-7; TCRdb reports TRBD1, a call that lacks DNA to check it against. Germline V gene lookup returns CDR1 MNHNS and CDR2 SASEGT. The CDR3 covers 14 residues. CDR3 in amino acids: CASINPGNSYEQYF.

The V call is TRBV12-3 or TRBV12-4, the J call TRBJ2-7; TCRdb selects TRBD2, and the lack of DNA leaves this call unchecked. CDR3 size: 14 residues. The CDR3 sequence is CASSLFAGSYEQYF.

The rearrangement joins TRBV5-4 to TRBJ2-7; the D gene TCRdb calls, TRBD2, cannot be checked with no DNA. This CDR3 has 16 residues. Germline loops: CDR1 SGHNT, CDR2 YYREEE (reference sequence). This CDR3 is CASKYAPSGSAGEQYF.

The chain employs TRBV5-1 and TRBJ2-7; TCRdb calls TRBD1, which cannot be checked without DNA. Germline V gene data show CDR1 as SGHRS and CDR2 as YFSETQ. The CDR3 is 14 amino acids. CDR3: CASSRDTPPYEQYF.

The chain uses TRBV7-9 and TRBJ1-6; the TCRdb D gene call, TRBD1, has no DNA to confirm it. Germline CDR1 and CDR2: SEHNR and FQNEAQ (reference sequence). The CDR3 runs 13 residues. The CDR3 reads CASSMDSASPLHF.

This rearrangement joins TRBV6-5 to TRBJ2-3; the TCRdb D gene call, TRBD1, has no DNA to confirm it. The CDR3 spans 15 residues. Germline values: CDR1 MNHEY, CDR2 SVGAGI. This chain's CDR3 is CASSYSGVGGGTQYF.

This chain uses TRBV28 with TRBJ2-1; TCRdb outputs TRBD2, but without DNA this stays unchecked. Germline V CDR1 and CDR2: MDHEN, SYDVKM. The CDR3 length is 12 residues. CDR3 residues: CASSLTAGEQFF.

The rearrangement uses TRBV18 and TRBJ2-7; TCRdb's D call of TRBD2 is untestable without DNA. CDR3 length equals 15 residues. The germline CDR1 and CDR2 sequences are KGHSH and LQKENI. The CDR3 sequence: CASSPKGGSSYEQYF.

CDR3 loop: CASSERGPNTEAFF. The gene calls are TRBV5-1 and TRBJ1-1. This CDR3 is built from 14 residues. Germline V gives CDR1 SGHRS, CDR2 YFSETQ. Together with reference TRBV5-1 and TRBJ1-1, the CDR3 gives the full variable domain: KAGVTQTPRYLIKTRGQQVTLSCSPISGHRSVSWYQQTPGQGLQFLFEYFSETQRNKGNFPGRFSGRQFSNSRSEMNVSTLELGDSALYLCASSERGPNTEAFFGQGTRLTVV.

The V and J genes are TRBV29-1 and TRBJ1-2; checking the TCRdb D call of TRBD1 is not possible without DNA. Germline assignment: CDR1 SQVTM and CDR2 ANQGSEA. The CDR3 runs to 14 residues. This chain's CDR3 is CSVWQGPGQYGYTF.